This TCR beta chain came from a study of tumor-infiltrating lymphocytes in primary liver carcinoma. Turning to the study itself: The patients comprised men and women between the ages of 30 and 69 years. Study outcomes and limitations: Bulk, unsorted sampling meant CD4+ and CD8+ repertoires went uncompared.

Notes on this clonotype: Its antigen is unknown. Germline and junction disagree at one end, which may indicate a read error.

Germline CDR1 is SGHNT and CDR2 is YYREEE (reference sequence). The CDR3 contains 14 residues. Out of unsorted whole blood came the blood RNA, and germline DNA was extracted as well. Patients in the cohort were treatment-naive and living with chronic HBV infection. Starting from around 500 ng of total RNA, TCR beta cDNA was produced with a primer in the constant region. Libraries covering TCR beta were generated through three nested multiplex PCR rounds (using a slightly modified ARM-PCR). Amplification in the first two PCR rounds was performed using TRBV1-TRBV30 forward primers and a C-beta reverse primer for 10 cycles each. TCRdb reanalysed the multiplex PCR reads using MiXCR and keeps one entry per CDR3 protein. The table records 250,000 to 350,000 distinct CDR3 sequences, about three fifths of them present only once.

The sample taken for sequencing was peripheral blood. The sequence derives from a woman aged 25 to 39 with primary liver carcinoma and hepatitis B virus infection. V usage is TRBV5-4 and J usage is TRBJ2-7, with D unresolved. In nucleotides, the CDR3 is TGTGCCAGCGGCTTGGGGTCGAGAACCCACGAGCAGTACTTC. Translating gives CASGLGSRTHEQYF.